What follows are 29 T cell receptor beta chains derived from one specimen sequenced in a study of identical twins. One entry per CDR3 protein results from TCRdb running MiXCR on the 5' RACE reads. The sample includes fewer than 900,000 distinct CDR3 sequences, 21% of them seen just once. The data were also submitted as part of a second study, on T cells expressing NK-cell markers.

The material sequenced was PBMCs. The origin of the receptors is a woman aged 18-29 years in good health.

This clonotype was seen a few times. The chain carries TRBV5-8 and TRBJ1-2; D is unresolved. Trimming pared 0 bases from V and 6 bases from J, leaving 12 bases between. The CDR3 has 14 residues. Germline CDR1 SGHTS, CDR2 YDEGEE. The CDR3 here is CASSLGPAVDGYTF. The CDR3 DNA follows: TGTGCCAGCAGCTTGGGTCCAGCAGTCGATGGCTACACCTTC.

This clonotype was seen a handful of times. CDR3 sequence (DNA): TGTGCCATCGGGCAGGGGGCTGGCGAGCAGTACTTC. This codes for CAIGQGAGEQYF. The chain carries TRBV10-3 and TRBJ2-7; 8 nucleotides agree with TRBD1. The CDR3 is 12 amino acids. Germline CDR1 and CDR2: ENHRY and SYGVKD. V shed 8 bases, J shed 6 bases, and the junction held 6 bases outside the gene matches.

This clonotype was seen only a few times. CDR3 in amino acids: CASRSGTQTGELFF. The CDR3 bases are TGCGCCAGCAGATCCGGGACCCAGACGGGGGAGCTGTTTTTT. J is TRBJ2-2 and V is TRBV5-1, with D perhaps being TRBD1 or TRBD2 (5 bases each). Deletions cut 5 bases from V and 8 bases from J, with 16 bases between. This CDR3 contains 14 residues. Germline loops: CDR1 SGHRS, CDR2 YFSETQ.

The chain has TRBV5-1 and TRBJ2-3; no definite D call. Between the trimmed V and J ends, which lost 0 bases and 7 bases, there was a span of 12 bases. The CDR3 is 14 residues long. CDR1 SGHRS and CDR2 YFSETQ come from the germline V gene. CDR3 region: CASSLDTWRNTQYF. As DNA, the CDR3 is TGCGCCAGCAGCTTGGACACCTGGCGAAATACGCAGTATTTT.

This chain connects TRBV6-1 to TRBJ1-2, with 7 bases lining up with TRBD1. J was trimmed by 5 bases and V by 6 bases; bases with no gene match: 6. The CDR3 is made up of 13 amino acids. Germline V gene sequence: CDR1 MNHNS, CDR2 SASEGT. CDR3 sequence reads: CASRRDSLYGYTF. The CDR3 DNA sequence: TGTGCCAGCAGACGGGACAGCCTTTATGGCTACACCTTC.

This clonotype was observed a few times. The rearrangement joins TRBV7-6 to TRBJ1-6; possibly TRBD1 for D (6 bases). This CDR3 has 16 amino acids. Germline loops: CDR1 SGHVS, CDR2 FNYEAQ. V gave up 5 bases and J gave up 9 bases, with 20 bases separating them. CDR3 amino acids: CASSRTRGSSGSPLHF. The CDR3 bases are TGTGCCAGCAGCAGAACCAGGGGTTCTTCCGGTTCACCCCTCCACTTT.

V and J are TRBV10-2 and TRBJ2-2; no definite D call. Per the germline V gene, CDR1 is WSHSY and CDR2 is SAAADI. Trimming stripped 8 bases from V and 0 bases from J, with 13 bases between. This CDR3 is built from 15 residues. CDR3 in DNA: TGCGCCAGCTGTGGTGAGGCGGCGAACACCGGGGAGCTGTTTTTT. It translates to CASCGEAANTGELFF.

V gene TRBV15 combines with J gene TRBJ2-1; TRBD2 is a possible D gene (5 bases). Trimming stripped 2 bases from V and 9 bases from J, with 17 bases between. The germline gives CDR1 LNHNV, CDR2 YYDKDF (reference sequence). This CDR3 comprises 15 residues. The CDR3 loop reads CATSRPRGLQVEQFF. In nucleotides, the CDR3 is TGTGCCACCAGCAGACCGAGAGGGCTGCAGGTTGAGCAGTTCTTC.

This chain uses TRBV6-1 with TRBJ2-2, with 8 positions matching TRBD2. V shed 3 bases and J 7 bases; nucleotides not matched to a gene: 13. CDR1 is MNHNS and CDR2 is SASEGT in the germline V gene. The CDR3 runs 17 residues. Here the CDR3 DNA reads TGTGCCAGCAGTGACCGACGGGGGGGCCTTATGAACGGGGAGCTGTTTTTT. This translates into CASSDRRGGLMNGELFF.

J is TRBJ1-1 and V is TRBV20-1, with D possibly matching TRBD1 (5 bases). Germline V CDR1 and CDR2: DFQATT, SNEGSKA (reference sequence). V was trimmed by 3 bases and J by 4 bases, leaving 12 bases between them. This CDR3 spans 13 amino acids. The CDR3 sequence: CSASGVGVTEAFF. The CDR3 nucleotides read TGCAGTGCTAGCGGGGTGGGGGTCACTGAAGCTTTCTTT.

Many counts were recorded for this clonotype. Sequence at one end of the junction differs from germline and may be a read error. This chain links TRBV5-1 with TRBJ2-5; unclear D gene. Germline V gene lookup returns CDR1 SGHRS and CDR2 YFSETQ. The CDR3 is made up of 12 amino acids. The CDR3 is CASSLEGETQYF. The CDR3 DNA reads as TGTGCCAGCAGCTTAGAAGGAGAGACCCAGTACTTC.

The sample holds many counts of this clonotype. At one boundary the junction diverges from the germline segment, which might be a read error. The chain is built from TRBV20-1 and TRBJ2-1; a weak D match, TRBD2 (6 bases). CDR3 length: 11 amino acids. Germline values: CDR1 DFQATT, CDR2 SNEGSKA (reference sequence). The CDR3 region is CSAPDYTEQFF. In DNA form, the CDR3 reads TGCAGTGCCCCGGACTACACTGAGCAGTTCTTC.

This clonotype was seen ten or more times. This rearrangement joins TRBV6-2 or TRBV6-3 to TRBJ2-7; the D is unclear. The V gene lost 0 bases and the J gene lost 3 bases, with 6 bases spanning the gap. The CDR3 length is 13 residues. Germline V gives CDR1 MNHEY, CDR2 SVGEGT. The CDR3 coding sequence is TGTGCCAGCAGTTACTCGCAGAACTACGAGCAGTACTTC. This codes for CASSYSQNYEQYF.

The chain links TRBV5-1 to TRBJ2-3, with D perhaps TRBD2 (6 bases). This CDR3 region has 16 residues. V shed 4 bases and J shed 2 bases, with 17 bases lying between them. Germline V CDR1 and CDR2: SGHRS, YFSETQ. As DNA, the CDR3 is TGCGCCAGCAGCAAGCCCGGGACGGGAGACACAGATACGCAGTATTTT. Translated, it gives CASSKPGTGDTDTQYF.

The chain is built from TRBV2 and TRBJ1-6; no clear D gene. This CDR3 comprises 14 residues. Per the germline V gene, CDR1 is SNHLY and CDR2 is FYNNEI. With 5 bases removed from V and 8 bases from J, the gap between germline ends came to 13 bases. DNA for the CDR3: TGTGCCAGCAGTAGGACGGTGGGAGATTCACCCCTCCACTTT. Protein sequence: CASSRTVGDSPLHF.

This clonotype was picked up one time. The V call is TRBV11-2, the J call TRBJ2-5, with D tentatively TRBD1 (6 bases). CDR3 length equals 14 residues. Looked up from germline, CDR1 is SGHAT and CDR2 is FQNNGV. The V end was cut by 5 bases, the J end by 9 bases, with 19 bases between. CDR3 nucleotides: TGTGCCAGCAGCCCACAGGGTGGGAATTTGGCCCAGTACTTC. This gives the protein CASSPQGGNLAQYF.

J is TRBJ1-3 and V is TRBV7-9; 7 bases line up with TRBD1. CDR1 is SEHNR, CDR2 FQNEAQ, per germline (reference sequence). Trimming at V came to 7 bases and at J to 4 bases, leaving 4 bases not matched to a gene. This CDR3 has 13 amino acids. CDR3: CASTAQGGNTIYF. CDR3 DNA sequence: TGTGCCAGCACGGCACAGGGGGGAAACACCATATATTTT.

This clonotype was detected ten times or more. The CDR3 DNA follows: TGTGCCATCAGTCAAGGTGACAGCAATCAGCCCCAGCATTTT. This codes for CAISQGDSNQPQHF. The rearrangement joins TRBV10-3 to TRBJ1-5; D call uncertain. Trimming cost V 5 bases and J 1 base, with 9 bases left between them. Germline V gives CDR1 ENHRY, CDR2 SYGVKD. CDR3 length: 14 residues.

The chain joins TRBV11-2 to TRBJ2-5; unclear D gene. The CDR3 runs to 14 residues. The V gene lost 4 bases and the J gene lost 2 bases, with 11 bases spanning the gap. In germline, CDR1 is SGHAT, CDR2 FQNNGV. CDR3: CASSSTDTQETQYF. DNA for the CDR3: TGTGCCAGCAGCTCCACCGACACTCAAGAGACCCAGTACTTC.

This clonotype was seen at least ten times. The chain uses TRBV5-1 and TRBJ1-2, with D perhaps matching TRBD1 (5 bases). The CDR3 is 14 residues long. Per germline, CDR1 SGHRS and CDR2 YFSETQ. Deletions cut 4 bases from V and 5 bases from J, with 15 bases between. As DNA, the CDR3 is TGCGCCAGCAGCGCGATGACAGCAACATATGGCTACACCTTC. This gives the protein CASSAMTATYGYTF.

In this sample, this clonotype turned up a few times. The chain has TRBV24-1 and TRBJ2-3; D uncertain. V lost 4 bases and J 5 bases, leaving 12 bases between the germline ends. Looked up from germline, CDR1 is KGHDR and CDR2 is SFDVKD. The CDR3 contains 14 residues. CDR3 nucleotides: TGTGCCACCAGTGACCGAGACCCAGGAGATACGCAGTATTTT. Amino acid sequence: CATSDRDPGDTQYF.

V usage is TRBV24-1 and J usage is TRBJ2-3, with 9 bases lining up with TRBD2. The V and J ends lost 3 bases and 6 bases, in that order; junction bases with no gene match: 6. Looked up from germline, CDR1 is KGHDR and CDR2 is SFDVKD. CDR3 size: 15 residues. In DNA form, the CDR3 reads TGTGCCACCAGTGATCCTGCCAGCGGGAGGGATACGCAGTATTTT. Protein: CATSDPASGRDTQYF.

The chain employs TRBV20-1 and TRBJ2-5; D uncertain. The V gene's germline CDR1 is DFQATT and CDR2 SNEGSKA (reference sequence). This CDR3 is 15 amino acids long. The germline V and J ends were trimmed by 3 bases and 7 bases, with 21 bases remaining between them. The CDR3 reads CSASNAQSQDWTQYF. CDR3 in DNA: TGCAGTGCTAGTAACGCCCAGAGCCAAGATTGGACCCAGTACTTC.

This clonotype was seen many times. The chain joins TRBV12-3 or TRBV12-4 to TRBJ1-1; D gene unclear. The CDR3 consists of 14 residues. V was cut by 6 bases and J by 7 bases, with 18 bases left in between. This chain's CDR3 is CASRPAETTIEAFF. The DNA for the CDR3 is TGTGCCAGCAGACCCGCGGAGACAACTATTGAAGCTTTCTTT.

The CDR3 coding sequence is TGTGCCAGCAGCCAAGTTAGGGACCAAGAGACCCAGTACTTC. Translating it yields CASSQVRDQETQYF. The J gene is TRBJ2-5, the V gene TRBV14; D remains ambiguous. The CDR3 contains 14 residues. V shed 1 base and J shed 0 bases, with 6 bases lying between them. Germline V gene sequence: CDR1 SGHDN, CDR2 FVKESK. The full variable domain, with the rest looked up from reference TRBV14 and TRBJ2-5, is EAGVTQFPSHSVIEKGQTVTLRCDPISGHDNLYWYRRVMGKEIKFLLHFVKESKQDESGMPNNRFLAERTGGTYSTLKVQPAELEDSGVYFCASSQVRDQETQYFGPGTRLLVL.

This clonotype was picked up a small number of times. The chain couples TRBV12-3 or TRBV12-4 to TRBJ2-5, with D tentatively TRBD1 (5 bases). The V and J ends lost 6 bases and 5 bases respectively, with 25 bases between them. CDR3 size: 17 residues. As DNA, the CDR3 is TGTGCCAGCAGCCCGGACAACCTCTTGGCAGTGGGGGAGACCCAGTACTTC. Translating gives CASSPDNLLAVGETQYF.

This clonotype was counted between two and nine times. The V gene is TRBV6-5, the J gene TRBJ2-6; D gene uncertain. The germline V gene encodes CDR1 MNHEY and CDR2 SVGAGI. V lost 2 bases and J lost 0, with 5 bases in between. The CDR3 loop spans 15 amino acids. The CDR3 coding sequence is TGTGCCAGCAGTTACGGAGTCTCTGGGGCCAACGTCCTGACTTTC. Its protein product is CASSYGVSGANVLTF.

This clonotype was seen only a few times. The rearrangement joins TRBV25-1 to TRBJ1-5; weak D call: TRBD1 (6 bases). Deletions cut 4 bases from V and 5 bases from J, with 12 bases between. Germline assignment: CDR1 MGHDK and CDR2 SYGVNS. The CDR3 runs to 14 residues. The CDR3 DNA sequence: TGTGCCAGCAGTGTTACAGGGAGGGATCAGCCCCAGCATTTT. As protein: CASSVTGRDQPQHF.

This clonotype was detected ten times or more. CDR3 residues: CASSLRRETQYF. The CDR3 nucleotides read TGTGCCAGCAGCTTGAGGAGGGAGACCCAGTACTTC. The J gene is TRBJ2-5, the V gene TRBV5-6; possibly TRBD2 for D (5 bases). Germline V gene sequence: CDR1 SGHDT, CDR2 YYEEEE. V was clipped by 1 base and J by 5 bases, with 6 bases between them. The CDR3 sequence is 12 residues long.